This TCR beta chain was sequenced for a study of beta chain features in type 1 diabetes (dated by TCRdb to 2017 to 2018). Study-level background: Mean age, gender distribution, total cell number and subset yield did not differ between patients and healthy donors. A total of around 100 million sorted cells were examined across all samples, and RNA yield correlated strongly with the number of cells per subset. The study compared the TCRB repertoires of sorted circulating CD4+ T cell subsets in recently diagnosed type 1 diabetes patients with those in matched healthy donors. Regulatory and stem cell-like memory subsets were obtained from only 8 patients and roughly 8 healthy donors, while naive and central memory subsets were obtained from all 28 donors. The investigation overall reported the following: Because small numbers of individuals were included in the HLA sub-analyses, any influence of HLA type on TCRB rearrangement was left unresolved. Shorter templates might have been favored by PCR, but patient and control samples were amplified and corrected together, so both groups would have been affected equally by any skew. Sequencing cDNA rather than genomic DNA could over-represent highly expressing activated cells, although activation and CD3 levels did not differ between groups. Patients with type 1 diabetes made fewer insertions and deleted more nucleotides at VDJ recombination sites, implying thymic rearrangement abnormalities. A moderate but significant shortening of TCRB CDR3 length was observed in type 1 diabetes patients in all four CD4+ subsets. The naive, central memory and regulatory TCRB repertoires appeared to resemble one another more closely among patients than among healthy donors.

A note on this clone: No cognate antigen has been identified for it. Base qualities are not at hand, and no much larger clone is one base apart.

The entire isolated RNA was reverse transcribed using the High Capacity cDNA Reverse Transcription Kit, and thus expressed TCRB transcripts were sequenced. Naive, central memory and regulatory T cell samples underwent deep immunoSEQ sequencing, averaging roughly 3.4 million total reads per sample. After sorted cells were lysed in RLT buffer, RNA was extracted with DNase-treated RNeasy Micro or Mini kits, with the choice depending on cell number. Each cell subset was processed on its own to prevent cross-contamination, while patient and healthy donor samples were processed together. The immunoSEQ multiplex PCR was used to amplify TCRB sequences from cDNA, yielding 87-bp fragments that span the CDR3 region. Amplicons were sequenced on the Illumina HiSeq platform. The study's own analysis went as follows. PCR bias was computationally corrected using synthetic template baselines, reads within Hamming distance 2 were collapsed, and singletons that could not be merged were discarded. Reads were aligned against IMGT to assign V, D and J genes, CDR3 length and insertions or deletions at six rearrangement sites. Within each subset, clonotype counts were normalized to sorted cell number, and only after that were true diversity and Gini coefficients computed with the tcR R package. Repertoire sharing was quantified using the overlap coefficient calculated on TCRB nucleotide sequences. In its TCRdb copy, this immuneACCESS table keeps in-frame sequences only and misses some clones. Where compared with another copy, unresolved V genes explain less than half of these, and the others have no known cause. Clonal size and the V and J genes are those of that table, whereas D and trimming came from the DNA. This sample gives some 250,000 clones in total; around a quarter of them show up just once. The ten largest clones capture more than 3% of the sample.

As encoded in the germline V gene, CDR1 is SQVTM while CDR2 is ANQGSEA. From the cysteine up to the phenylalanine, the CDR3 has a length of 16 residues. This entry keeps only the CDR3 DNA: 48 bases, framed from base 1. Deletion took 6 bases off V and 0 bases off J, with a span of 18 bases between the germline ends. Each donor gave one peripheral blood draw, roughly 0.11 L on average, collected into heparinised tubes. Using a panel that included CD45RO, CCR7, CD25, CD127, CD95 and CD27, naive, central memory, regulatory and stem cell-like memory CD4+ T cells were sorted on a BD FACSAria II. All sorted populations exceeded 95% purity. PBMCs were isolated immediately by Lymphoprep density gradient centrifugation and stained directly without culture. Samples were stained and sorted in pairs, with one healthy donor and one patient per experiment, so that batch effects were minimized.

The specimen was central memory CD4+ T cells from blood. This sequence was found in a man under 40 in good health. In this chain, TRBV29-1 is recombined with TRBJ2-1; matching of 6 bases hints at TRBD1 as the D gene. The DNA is TGCAGCGTGACGTCCTTGACAGGAAGCTCCTACAATGAGCAGTTCTTC. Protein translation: CSVTSLTGSSYNEQFF.